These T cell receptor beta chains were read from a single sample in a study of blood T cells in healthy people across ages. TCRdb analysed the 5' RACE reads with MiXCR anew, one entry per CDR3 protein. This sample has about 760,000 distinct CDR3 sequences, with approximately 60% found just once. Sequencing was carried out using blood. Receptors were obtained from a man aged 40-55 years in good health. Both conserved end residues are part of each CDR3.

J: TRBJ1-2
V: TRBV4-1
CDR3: CASSQGSSSYGYTF

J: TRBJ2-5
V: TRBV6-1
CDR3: CASSLDRGVGETQYF

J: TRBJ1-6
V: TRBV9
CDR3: CASSVGTGSSYNSPLHF

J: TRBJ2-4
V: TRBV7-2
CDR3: CASSLIRDVWAKNIQYF

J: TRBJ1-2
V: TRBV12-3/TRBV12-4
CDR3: CASRPVGAVYGYTF

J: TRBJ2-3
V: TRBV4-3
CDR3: CASSQATGIGTDTQYF

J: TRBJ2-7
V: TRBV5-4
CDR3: CASSLLQGSCEQYF

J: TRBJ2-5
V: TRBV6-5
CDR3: CASSPPLGQFQETQYF

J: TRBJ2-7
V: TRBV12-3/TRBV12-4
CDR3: CASSVGLAGDYEQYF

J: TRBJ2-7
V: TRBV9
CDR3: CASSVATGAYEQYF